This T cell receptor (beta chain) was observed in a study of CD8+ T cells in alopecia areata. General study results and limits: The study also sequences resident alphabeta T cells of normal skin in scalp samples. Amid tofacitinib therapy, many expanded lesional clones stayed present in scalp and blood. Compared with normal scalp, lesional scalp had higher clonality and more expanded CD8+ clones.

CDR3 length: 14 residues. The V gene's germline CDR1 is SGHDT and CDR2 YYEEEE. Trimming pared 1 base from V and 5 bases from J, leaving 7 bases between. As the sequencing template, cDNA was produced by extracting RNA and reverse transcribing it. TCRdb keeps only in-frame clones here, not all; method: immunoSEQ multiplex PCR. The data hold 150,000 to 200,000 clones, with roughly 65% observed a single time. Sample treatment: oral pan-JAK inhibitor, 5-10 mg twice daily. To note about this clone: Its target is not known.

V gene TRBV5-6 combines with J gene TRBJ2-6, with D unclear. This TCR derives from a human donor with alopecia areata. The material was CD4+ T cells sorted from blood, obtained at week 4, from a patient treated with tofacitinib. The CDR3 DNA sequence: TGTGCCAGCAGCTTGTGGCTGCGGGCCAACGTCCTGACTTTC. As protein: CASSLWLRANVLTF. Full variable domain (outside the CDR3, taken from reference TRBV5-6 and TRBJ2-6): DAGVTQSPTHLIKTRGQQVTLRCSPKSGHDTVSWYQQALGQGPQFIFQYYEEEERQRGNFPDRFSGHQFPNYSSELNVNALLLGDSALYLCASSLWLRANVLTFGAGSRLTVL.